The rows below give T cell receptor beta chains drawn from one sample of a study of T cells and Merkel cell carcinoma outcomes. Some clones are missing from TCRdb's copy, which holds only in-frame ones; the method was immunoSEQ multiplex PCR. The sample lists more than 1,500 clones, approximately 90% occurring once. The specimen was tumor tissue from Merkel cell carcinoma. The source of these receptors is a human donor with Merkel cell carcinoma. Both conserved end residues are part of each CDR3. The D gene is left open where the match is weak. Expanded clones are given a class, and other clones once, few, many or no size at all.

TRBJ2-4,TRBV29-1,.,.,CSVSDHLAKNIQYF,TGCAGCGTTTCAGACCACCTAGCCAAAAACATTCAGTACTTC
TRBJ2-3,TRBV7-9,.,.,CASQGTTDTQYF,TGTGCCAGCCAAGGGACCACAGATACGCAGTATTTT
TRBJ2-1,TRBV2,.,TRBD1,CASSLMDRGDEQFF,TGTGCCAGCAGTCTCATGGACAGGGGCGATGAGCAGTTCTTC
TRBJ2-3,TRBV6-6,.,.,CASITTTGQPMTQYF,TGTGCCAGCATTACCACAACCGGACAGCCCATGACGCAGTATTTT
TRBJ2-3,TRBV7-2,.,.,CASSLAPGTDTQYF,TGTGCCAGCAGCTTAGCCCCAGGCACAGATACGCAGTATTTT
TRBJ1-1,TRBV5-4,.,.,CASSFGHAVGTEAFF,TGTGCCAGCAGCTTCGGACACGCAGTGGGCACTGAAGCTTTCTTT
TRBJ2-1,TRBV5-4,.,TRBD2,CASSLGTSGIYEQFF,TGTGCCAGCAGCCTCGGGACTAGCGGGATCTATGAGCAGTTCTTC
TRBJ1-1,TRBV4-3,.,.,CASSEGEHLNTEAFF,TGCGCCAGCAGCGAAGGCGAACATTTGAACACTGAAGCTTTCTTT
TRBJ2-1,TRBV10-3,.,.,CAISEVGAVEDEQFF,TGTGCCATCAGTGAGGTCGGGGCCGTAGAGGATGAGCAGTTCTTC
TRBJ2-4,TRBV20-1,.,TRBD2,CSAPLAGGKVF,TGCAGTGCCCCTCTAGCGGGAGGGAAAGTCTTC
TRBJ1-2,TRBV6-1,.,.,CASSVDGGPYGYTF,TGTGCCAGCAGTGTCGACGGGGGGCCCTATGGCTACACCTTC
TRBJ2-3,TRBV5-1,once,.,CASSLRGHLTSTDTQYF,TGCGCCAGCAGCTTGCGGGGACATCTTACCAGCACAGATACGCAGTATTTT
TRBJ1-1,TRBV19,.,.,CASSIGKGVRTEAFF,TGTGCCAGTAGTATAGGGAAGGGGGTGAGGACTGAAGCTTTCTTT
TRBJ1-1,TRBV7-9,.,.,CASSLEGGTEAFF,TGTGCCAGCAGCTTAGAGGGTGGCACTGAAGCTTTCTTT
TRBJ2-1,TRBV6-1,.,.,CASRGDGFEQFF,TGTGCCAGCAGGGGGGACGGCTTTGAGCAGTTCTTC
TRBJ2-1,TRBV6-1,.,TRBD1,CASSEGSPGQGYNEQFF,TGTGCCAGCAGTGAGGGGTCTCCGGGACAGGGATACAATGAGCAGTTCTTC
TRBJ2-5,TRBV11-3,.,.,CASSQGGHPKGETQYF,TGTGCCAGCAGCCAGGGGGGACATCCTAAGGGCGAGACCCAGTACTTC
TRBJ2-5,TRBV2,.,TRBD1,CASSHSDRAQETQYF,TGTGCCAGCAGTCACTCGGACAGGGCCCAAGAGACCCAGTACTTC
TRBJ1-1,TRBV6-1,.,.,CASSPWARAGPEAFF,TGTGCCAGCAGTCCCTGGGCCCGTGCAGGCCCGGAAGCTTTCTTT
TRBJ2-1,TRBV6-6,.,TRBD2,CASRPPGLGYNEQFF,TGTGCCAGCAGACCACCGGGACTAGGCTACAATGAGCAGTTCTTC
TRBJ2-3,TRBV18,.,TRBD2,CASSPPLAGIGTQYF,TGTGCCAGCTCACCCCCTCTAGCGGGAATCGGTACGCAGTATTTT
TRBJ2-7,TRBV7-8,.,TRBD2,CASSPGRGHEQYF,TGTGCCAGCAGCCCCGGGAGGGGCCACGAGCAGTACTTC
TRBJ1-2,TRBV7-9,.,TRBD1,CASSLFGTAYGYTF,TGTGCCAGCAGCTTATTTGGGACAGCCTATGGCTACACCTTC
TRBJ1-1,TRBV7-9,.,.,CASSLAGINTEAFF,TGTGCCAGCAGCTTAGCAGGGATCAACACTGAAGCTTTCTTT
TRBJ2-5,TRBV14,.,.,CASSPTQWTQYF,TGTGCCAGCAGCCCCACCCAATGGACCCAGTACTTC
TRBJ1-1,TRBV7-9,.,.,CATESIFSGQSTEAFF,TGTGCCACCGAGTCAATTTTTAGTGGACAATCCACTGAAGCTTTCTTT
TRBJ1-3,TRBV5-1,once,TRBD1,CASSLAGQGAGNTIYF,TGCGCCAGCAGCTTGGCCGGGCAGGGGGCTGGAAACACCATATATTTT
TRBJ2-6,TRBV18,.,.,CASSPPTSGANVLTF,TGTGCCAGCTCACCACCGACTTCTGGGGCCAACGTCCTGACTTTC
TRBJ1-1,TRBV28,.,TRBD1,CASRDHRGQIGTEAFF,TGTGCCAGCAGGGATCACAGGGGCCAAATTGGAACTGAAGCTTTCTTT
TRBJ2-7,TRBV10-3,once,TRBD2,CAISDRGTSRPYEQYF,TGTGCCATCAGCGATAGGGGGACTAGCAGGCCCTACGAGCAGTACTTC
TRBJ2-4,TRBV2,.,TRBD2,CASRPGHYASGPLAKNIQYF,TGTGCCAGCCGTCCGGGACATTACGCTAGCGGGCCTCTAGCCAAAAACATTCAGTACTTC
TRBJ2-2,TRBV28,.,.,CASSLWVVGGELFF,TGTGCCAGCAGTTTATGGGTGGTCGGCGGGGAGCTGTTTTTT
TRBJ2-4,TRBV9,.,TRBD2,CASSVGGRAQNIQYF,TGTGCCAGCAGCGTGGGTGGGAGGGCCCAAAACATTCAGTACTTC
TRBJ2-7,TRBV10-3,.,.,CAISGFGRGYVEQYF,TGTGCCATCAGTGGTTTTGGCAGGGGTTACGTCGAGCAGTACTTC
TRBJ2-5,TRBV5-1,.,TRBD2,CASSVQPPGLGETQYF,TGCGCCAGCAGCGTACAACCACCGGGACTAGGAGAGACCCAGTACTTC
TRBJ2-5,TRBV5-4,.,.,CASSLPTFWGSIETQYF,TGTGCCAGCAGCTTACCGACCTTTTGGGGGAGTATCGAGACCCAGTACTTC
TRBJ1-1,TRBV9,.,.,CASSFGSMNTEAFF,TGTGCCAGCAGCTTTGGGAGCATGAACACTGAAGCTTTCTTT
TRBJ2-1,TRBV9,.,TRBD2,CASSVGGTSYNEQFF,TGTGCCAGCAGCGTAGGTGGGACTAGCTACAATGAGCAGTTCTTC
TRBJ1-1,TRBV19,.,.,CASSTFRVVGHQNTEAFF,TGTGCCAGTAGTACATTTCGAGTTGTGGGACACCAGAACACTGAAGCTTTCTTT
TRBJ1-4,TRBV7-9,.,.,CASSLRNWEKLFF,TGTGCCAGCAGCCTTAGGAACTGGGAAAAACTGTTTTTT
TRBJ2-7,TRBV30,few,TRBD2,CAWASGTFYEQYF,TGTGCCTGGGCTAGCGGGACTTTCTACGAGCAGTACTTC
TRBJ2-1,TRBV5-1,.,TRBD2,CASSSGLAGGSNEQFF,TGCGCCAGCAGCTCAGGACTAGCGGGAGGCTCAAATGAGCAGTTCTTC
TRBJ1-1,TRBV5-4,few,.,CASSLAAGEAFF,TGTGCCAGCAGCTTGGCGGCGGGGGAAGCTTTCTTT
TRBJ1-3,TRBV14,.,TRBD1,CASSQRQGYSGNTIYF,TGTGCCAGCAGCCAGAGACAGGGCTACTCTGGAAACACCATATATTTT
TRBJ1-2,TRBV7-3,.,TRBD1,CASSLTGTGLNYGYTF,TGTGCCAGCAGCTTAACTGGGACAGGGCTCAACTATGGCTACACCTTC
TRBJ2-1,TRBV7-8,.,.,CASSPWASGGHEQFF,TGTGCCAGCAGCCCTTGGGCAAGCGGAGGACATGAGCAGTTCTTC
TRBJ2-7,TRBV4-3,once,TRBD2,CASSQGISGSSYEQYF,TGCGCCAGCAGCCAAGGAATCAGCGGGAGCTCCTACGAGCAGTACTTC
TRBJ1-1,TRBV11-2,.,.,CASSRDGTNTEAFF,TGTGCCAGCAGCCGGGACGGGACGAACACTGAAGCTTTCTTT
TRBJ2-7,TRBV28,once,.,CASSAGVNEQYF,TGTGCCAGCAGTGCAGGGGTTAACGAGCAGTACTTC
TRBJ1-1,TRBV9,.,.,CASSVADRLSEAFF,TGTGCCAGCAGCGTAGCGGACAGACTCTCGGAAGCTTTCTTT
TRBJ1-5,TRBV19,once,.,CASANFNQPQHF,TGTGCCAGCGCGAACTTCAATCAGCCCCAGCATTTT
TRBJ1-4,TRBV11-2,once,.,CASTSDSEKLFF,TGTGCCAGCACCTCAGACAGTGAAAAACTGTTTTTT
TRBJ2-1,TRBV7-6,.,.,CASSFKTGFNEQFF,TGTGCCAGCAGCTTTAAAACAGGGTTCAATGAGCAGTTCTTC
TRBJ2-3,TRBV9,.,.,CASSVRDGSTDTQYF,TGTGCCAGCAGCGTGAGGGACGGCAGCACAGATACGCAGTATTTT
TRBJ2-3,TRBV18,.,TRBD1,CASAQDRGADTQYF,TGTGCCAGCGCCCAGGACAGGGGAGCAGATACGCAGTATTTT
TRBJ2-7,TRBV13,.,TRBD1,CASRLQGQANYEQYF,TGTGCCAGCAGATTACAAGGACAGGCCAATTACGAGCAGTACTTC
TRBJ2-2,TRBV5-6,.,TRBD1,CASSFRDRSTGELFF,TGTGCCAGCAGCTTCCGGGACAGGAGCACCGGGGAGCTGTTTTTT
TRBJ2-7,TRBV9,.,TRBD1,CASSVTGTGEQYF,TGTGCCAGCAGCGTTACGGGGACAGGCGAGCAGTACTTC
TRBJ1-1,TRBV30,.,TRBD1,CAWRGDRRNTEAFF,TGTGCCTGGAGGGGGGACAGGAGGAACACTGAAGCTTTCTTT